These T cell receptor beta chains were read from a single sample in a study of metastatic and nonmetastatic thyroid tumors. TCRdb re-called clones via MiXCR from the PCR reads. The sample holds approximately 23,000 clones, 23% seen once. Sequenced input: blood. These receptors came from a male donor with papillary thyroid cancer or a benign thyroid nodule (not recorded which). Some clones in this sample may be carry-over from other donors' samples. The CDR3 runs from the conserved cysteine through the conserved F or W. The order of the fields is V gene, clone size, J gene, D gene, CDR3 DNA, CDR3 protein. A D gene is named only where the DNA matches it firmly. Where a row states a size, it is once, few, many or the class of an expanded clone; other rows omit it.

TRBV9,many,TRBJ2-1,TRBD2,TGTGCCAGCAGCGTCGGCGGAAGCGGGAGGGAAGATGAGCAGTTCTTC,CASSVGGSGREDEQFF
TRBV5-8,many,TRBJ2-3,.,TGTGCCAGCAGCTTCGGTTTGCCAGATACGCAGTATTTT,CASSFGLPDTQYF
TRBV2,many,TRBJ2-3,.,TGTGCCAGCAGTGATTATCGGGACCCGGGAAATACGCAGTATTTT,CASSDYRDPGNTQYF
TRBV6-2/TRBV6-3,.,TRBJ2-1,.,TGTGCCAGCAGTTACAAGGCAACTACCGTAGGGACCAATGAGCAGTTCTTC,CASSYKATTVGTNEQFF
TRBV7-3,many,TRBJ2-2,TRBD2,TGTGCCAGCAGCTCCCAGGGCGGGAGGCTCGCCGGGGAGCTGTTTTTT,CASSSQGGRLAGELFF
TRBV5-1,many,TRBJ2-1,.,TGCGCCAGCAGCCCGAGACAGGCTTGGAATGAGCAGTTCTTC,CASSPRQAWNEQFF
TRBV13,many,TRBJ2-7,TRBD2,TGTGCCAGCAGCCAAAACATCGGGGAGGGAAACGAGCAGTACTTC,CASSQNIGEGNEQYF
TRBV6-2/TRBV6-3,many,TRBJ1-2,TRBD1,TGTGCCAGCAGTTACCCTGTGCTGTCTAGGGGGCTATTCTATGGCTACACCTTC,CASSYPVLSRGLFYGYTF
TRBV6-2/TRBV6-3,once,TRBJ2-5,TRBD2,TGTGCCAGCAGTTACTCGGGACTAGCGGAGACCCAGTACTTC,CASSYSGLAETQYF
TRBV7-9,many,TRBJ2-7,.,TGTGCCAGCCAAGGGATTCCCTACGAGCAGTACTTC,CASQGIPYEQYF
TRBV7-2,many,TRBJ2-1,.,TGTGCCAGCAGCTTAGGTCTGGGCTCCTACAATGAGCAGTTCTTC,CASSLGLGSYNEQFF
TRBV28,many,TRBJ2-5,.,TGTGCCAGCAGTTTCCAAACAGGGTGGGAGACCCAGTACTTC,CASSFQTGWETQYF
TRBV19,many,TRBJ2-1,TRBD1,TGTGCCAGTAGTATGGACAGGGGAATGACCAATGAGCAGTTCTTC,CASSMDRGMTNEQFF
TRBV11-2,many,TRBJ2-3,.,TGTGCCAGCAGCTTCGGAGACGGACACACAGATACGCAGTATTTT,CASSFGDGHTDTQYF
TRBV28,many,TRBJ2-5,TRBD1,TGTGCCAGCAGTTTATGGGGACAGGGGGAAGAGACCCAGTACTTC,CASSLWGQGEETQYF
TRBV13,many,TRBJ2-7,.,TGTGCCAGCAGCTCTGCCCCTTCCGACGAGCAGTACTTC,CASSSAPSDEQYF
TRBV20-1,many,TRBJ2-7,TRBD2,TGCAGTGCTACCGGTCCGGGGGGTAGCTACGAGCAGTACTTC,CSATGPGGSYEQYF
TRBV19,.,TRBJ2-7,TRBD1,TGTGCCAGTAGTACGGGACAGGCGGCTGCTCACGAGCAGTACTTC,CASSTGQAAAHEQYF
TRBV28,.,TRBJ2-7,.,TGTGCCAGCAGAGCAGGGAGACACTACGAGCAGTACTTC,CASRAGRHYEQYF
TRBV12-3/TRBV12-4,many,TRBJ2-3,.,TGTGCCAGCAGTTTAATTCTGGGTACAGATACGCAGTATTTT,CASSLILGTDTQYF
TRBV11-2,.,TRBJ2-5,.,TGTGCCAGCAGCTTCGGGCTGCCCAACCAACGCAACACCCAGTACTTC,CASSFGLPNQRNTQYF
TRBV6-1,.,TRBJ2-2,.,TGTGCCAGCAGCCTCCGTATGGCGTACACCGGGGAGCTGTTTTTT,CASSLRMAYTGELFF
TRBV20-1,many,TRBJ1-3,.,TGCAGTGCCCCGACAGGAACCTCTGGAAACACCATATATTTT,CSAPTGTSGNTIYF
TRBV7-6,many,TRBJ1-1,.,TGTGCCAGCAGCTTCTTAGGGGCTGAAGCTTTCTTT,CASSFLGAEAFF
TRBV7-9,.,TRBJ2-3,.,TGTGCCAGCAGCTTAGTGACGGGAGATACGCAGTATTTT,CASSLVTGDTQYF
TRBV6-5,.,TRBJ1-2,.,TGTGCCGGCAAGATACAGGGCTACACCTTC,CAGKIQGYTF
TRBV20-1,many,TRBJ1-2,.,TGCAGTGCTAGGCAATATGGCTACACCTTC,CSARQYGYTF
TRBV30,.,TRBJ1-4,.,TGTGCCTGGAGTGTATCAGGGGACCGTAGAGTGTTTTTT,CAWSVSGDRRVFF
TRBV19,few,TRBJ1-1,TRBD1,TGTGCCAGTAGTATCCGACAGGGAATGAACACTGAAGCTTTCTTC,CASSIRQGMNTEAFF
TRBV6-1,many,TRBJ2-1,.,TGTGCCAGCAGGATACACGTGGGAGGTGAGCAGTTCTTC,CASRIHVGGEQFF
TRBV11-1,.,TRBJ2-1,TRBD2,TGTGCCAGCAGCCCACGGCGACTAGCGGGGGGGTTGGATGAGCAGTTCTTC,CASSPRRLAGGLDEQFF
TRBV7-3,many,TRBJ2-5,.,TGTGCCAGCAGCTTATTAGGGGGCCAAGAGACCCAGTACTTC,CASSLLGGQETQYF
TRBV18,many,TRBJ1-2,TRBD1,TGTGCCAGCTCACCGACAGGGTGGCTAGGAGACTCCTTC,CASSPTGWLGDSF
TRBV5-1,.,TRBJ2-6,TRBD2,TGCGCCAGCAGCTTGGTCGCTAGCGGTACCTTAGGGGCCAACGTCCTGACTTTC,CASSLVASGTLGANVLTF
TRBV5-1,.,TRBJ2-2,.,TGCGCCAGCAGCTTGACGGTACAGGGTACCACCGGGGAGCTGTTTTTT,CASSLTVQGTTGELFF
TRBV6-1,medium-sized,TRBJ1-6,.,TGTGCCAGCAGTGCAGGGCCCTATAATTCACCCCTCCACTTT,CASSAGPYNSPLHF
TRBV14,many,TRBJ1-6,.,TGTGCCAGCAGCCAAGAGCGTCGGTATAATTCACCCCTCCACTTT,CASSQERRYNSPLHF
TRBV6-5,many,TRBJ2-2,TRBD1,TGTGCCAGCAGTTACGAGGACAGGGGCGACACCGGGGAGCTGTTTTTT,CASSYEDRGDTGELFF
TRBV5-6,.,TRBJ1-5,.,TGTGCCAGCAGCTTGATGGAAGGGGACAATCAGCCCCAGCATTTT,CASSLMEGDNQPQHF
TRBV5-8,.,TRBJ2-7,.,TGTGCCAGCAGCTTGCGGGGACGGAAAACCTACGAGCAGTACTTC,CASSLRGRKTYEQYF
TRBV20-1,many,TRBJ1-2,TRBD1,TGCAGTGCTAGATATAAGCAGGGGGGTTCTGGCTACACCTTC,CSARYKQGGSGYTF